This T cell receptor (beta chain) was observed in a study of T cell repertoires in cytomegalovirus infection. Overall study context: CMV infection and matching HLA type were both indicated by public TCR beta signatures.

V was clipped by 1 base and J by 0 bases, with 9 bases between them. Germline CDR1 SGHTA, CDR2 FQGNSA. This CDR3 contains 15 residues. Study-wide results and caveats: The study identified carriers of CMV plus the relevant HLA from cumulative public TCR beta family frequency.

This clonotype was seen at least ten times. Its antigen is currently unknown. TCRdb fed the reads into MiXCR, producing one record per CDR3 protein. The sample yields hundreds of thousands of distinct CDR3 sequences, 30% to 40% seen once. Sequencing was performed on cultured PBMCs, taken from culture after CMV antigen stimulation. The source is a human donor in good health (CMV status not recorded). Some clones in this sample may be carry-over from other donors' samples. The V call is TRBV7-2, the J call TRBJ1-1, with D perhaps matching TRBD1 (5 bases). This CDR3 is CASSLERGMNTEAFF. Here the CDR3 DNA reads TGTGCCAGCAGCTTAGAACGGGGCATGAACACTGAAGCTTTCTTT.